Below, 25 T cell receptor beta chains from the same sample are listed, as sequenced in a study of regulatory T cells in long-lasting Graves disease. Libraries of TCR beta came from iRepertoire HTBI primers plus Arm-PCR of CDR3 regions. Each CDR3 protein gets one entry after TCRdb re-called the multiplex PCR reads with MiXCR. The sample holds about 560,000 distinct CDR3 sequences, about 16% seen once. The time point is: newly diagnosed GD, antithyroid drugs for less than 3 months. RNA from PBMCs was the source of the TCR library. This sample also belongs to another study, concerning T cells in Graves' hyperthyroidism and ophthalmopathy.

Material: peripheral blood mononuclear cells (PBMCs), obtained at new diagnosis, from a patient treated with antithyroid drugs. These receptors came from a man aged 18 to 30 with Graves disease.

The V call is TRBV29-1, the J call TRBJ2-7; D is possibly TRBD1 (6 bases). Trimming removed 5 bases from V and 2 bases from J, with 19 bases in between. Germline assignment: CDR1 SQVTM and CDR2 ANQGSEA. This CDR3 is 15 amino acids long. The CDR3 sequence: CSVSKGGDITYEQYF. CDR3 coding DNA: TGCAGCGTTTCGAAAGGGGGAGATATTACCTACGAGCAGTACTTC.

V gene TRBV20-1 combines with J gene TRBJ1-5; TRBD1 is a possible D gene (6 bases). The CDR3 is made up of 14 amino acids. The ends were cut back, 6 bases at V and 0 bases at J, with 12 bases in the middle. CDR1 DFQATT and CDR2 SNEGSKA come from the germline V gene (reference sequence). The CDR3 DNA reads as TGCAGTGCCAGACAGGTAGATAGCAATCAGCCCCAGCATTTT. Amino acid sequence: CSARQVDSNQPQHF.

This clonotype appeared a few times. The CDR3 is CASSFDGVRAEAFF. The CDR3 DNA reads as TGTGCCAGCAGCTTCGACGGAGTTCGGGCTGAAGCTTTCTTT. The V gene is TRBV11-2, the J gene TRBJ1-1; D unclear. The CDR3 contains 14 residues. The ends were cut back, 3 bases at V and 6 bases at J, with 14 bases in the middle. Per germline, CDR1 SGHAT and CDR2 FQNNGV. The entire variable domain, with the rest obtained from reference TRBV11-2 and TRBJ1-1, is as follows: EAGVAQSPRYKIIEKRQSVAFWCNPISGHATLYWYQQILGQGPKLLIQFQNNGVVDDSQLPKDRFSAERLKGVDSTLKIQPAKLEDSAVYLCASSFDGVRAEAFFGQGTRLTVV.

This clonotype appeared a few times. V and J are TRBV29-1 and TRBJ2-5; 7 nucleotides match TRBD2. The CDR3 runs to 13 residues. Germline loops: CDR1 SQVTM, CDR2 ANQGSEA. Trimming removed 8 bases from V and 3 bases from J; junction bases left unmatched: 9. CDR3: CSLGRGREETQYF. For the CDR3, the DNA is TGCAGCCTCGGACGGGGGAGGGAAGAGACCCAGTACTTC.

This clonotype was seen only a few times. The CDR3 here is CASSLGGMNTGELFF. Here the CDR3 DNA reads TGTGCCAGCAGCTTGGGAGGGATGAACACCGGGGAGCTGTTTTTT. This chain connects TRBV7-3 to TRBJ2-2; TRBD2 matches 7 bases. V was pared by 3 bases and J by 1 base, with 2 bases of the junction left unmatched. Germline-derived CDR1 and CDR2 are SGHTA and FQGTGA. The CDR3 totals 15 residues.

A few counts support this clonotype. J is TRBJ1-1 and V is TRBV5-6, with no clear D. Germline V gives CDR1 SGHDT, CDR2 YYEEEE. This CDR3 is built from 14 residues. The ends were cut back, 6 bases at V and 0 bases at J, with 12 bases in the middle. CDR3 sequence reads: CASTLGGMNTEAFF. CDR3 coding DNA: TGTGCCAGCACTTTGGGTGGGATGAACACTGAAGCTTTCTTT.

As for this clonotype: A much larger clone lies a single base off, so this may be a read error. The gene calls are TRBV20-1 and TRBJ2-3; the D gene is possibly TRBD2 (5 bases). CDR3 length: 16 amino acids. Germline loops: CDR1 DFQATT, CDR2 SNEGSKA (reference sequence). The CDR3 region is CSARSPDSHGTDTRYF. CDR3 nucleotide sequence: TGCAGTGCTAGGTCGCCGGACTCCCATGGCACAGATACGCGGTATTTT.

This clonotype has ten or more counts. The V call is TRBV11-2, the J call TRBJ2-1; either TRBD1 or TRBD2 may fit D (6 bases each). CDR3 length: 15 amino acids. The V and J ends lost 4 bases and 7 bases respectively, with 17 bases between them. Germline CDR1 and CDR2: SGHAT and FQNNGV. The CDR3 spells CASSSRGGDFNEQFF. The CDR3 nucleotides are TGTGCCAGCAGCTCCAGGGGAGGAGATTTTAATGAGCAGTTCTTC.

This clonotype was seen more than once but under ten times. The genes are TRBV9 and TRBJ2-6, with D possibly being TRBD1 or TRBD2 (5 bases each). The CDR3 length is 14 residues. Germline assignment: CDR1 SGDLS and CDR2 YYNGEE. The V and J ends lost 8 bases and 0 bases respectively, with 9 bases between them. The CDR3 nucleotides read TGTGCCAGTAGAGGGGTCTCTGGGGCCAACGTCCTGACTTTC. Its protein product is CASRGVSGANVLTF.

This clonotype was recorded a few times. The J gene is TRBJ2-3, the V gene TRBV7-9; tentatively, D is TRBD1 or TRBD2 (5 bases each). The CDR3 has 15 amino acids. V was pared by 4 bases and J by 2 bases, with 13 bases between. Germline V gives CDR1 SEHNR, CDR2 FQNEAQ (reference sequence). The CDR3 DNA reads TGTGCCAGCAGCTCCATCTCGGGGCTCACAGATACGCAGTATTTT. Its protein is CASSSISGLTDTQYF.

This clonotype has just a few counts. This chain links TRBV20-1 with TRBJ2-3; D may match TRBD1 or TRBD2 (5 bases each). The germline V gene has CDR1 DFQATT and CDR2 SNEGSKA (reference sequence). The CDR3 runs 15 residues. V gave up 5 bases and J gave up 6 bases, with 21 bases separating them. CDR3 in DNA: TGCAGTGCTTTAAGGCCTGGGACCCTGGAGGATACGCAGTATTTT. As protein: CSALRPGTLEDTQYF.

This clonotype was counted only a few times. The CDR3, as DNA: TGTGCCAGCAGCGCGGGGTTAGCCTCTGGAAACACCATATATTTT. It codes for CASSAGLASGNTIYF. The chain employs TRBV11-2 and TRBJ1-3; D uncertain. V lost 5 bases, J lost 0 bases, and 11 bases lay in between. The CDR3 spans 15 residues. Germline CDR1 reads SGHAT; CDR2 reads FQNNGV.

In the case of this clonotype: With a much larger clone just one base away, this may be a read error. This chain uses TRBV9 with TRBJ1-1, with D perhaps matching TRBD1 (6 bases). CDR3 length equals 14 residues. Trimming stripped 0 bases from V and 3 bases from J, with 9 bases between. Germline-derived CDR1 and CDR2 are SGDLS and YYNGEE. As DNA, the CDR3 is TGTGCCAGCAGCGTAGTTGCAGGGGACACTGAAGCTTTCTTT. Encoded protein: CASSVVAGDTEAFF.

The V and J genes are TRBV12-3 or TRBV12-4 and TRBJ2-7; D is uncertain. Trimming pared 0 bases from V and 3 bases from J, leaving 9 bases between. CDR3 length equals 14 residues. The CDR3 is CASSLAPKDYEQYF. CDR3 DNA: TGTGCCAGCAGTTTAGCTCCGAAGGACTACGAGCAGTACTTC.

This clonotype has a count of ten or more. This chain connects TRBV30 to TRBJ2-7; D may be TRBD1 (6 bases). V was cut by 3 bases and J by 3 bases, with 15 bases left in between. CDR1 GTSNPN and CDR2 SVGIG come from the germline V gene (reference sequence). This CDR3 region has 14 residues. The CDR3 nucleotides are TGTGCCTGGAGCCGACAGGTCTCCCTCTACGAGCAGTACTTC. Protein product: CAWSRQVSLYEQYF.

The sample holds a few counts of this clonotype. The chain employs TRBV7-2 and TRBJ2-2; 10 bases line up with TRBD2. The J segment lost 3 bases and the V segment lost 0 bases, leaving 10 bases of the junction unmatched. This CDR3 contains 19 residues. Germline V lookup: CDR1 SGHTA, CDR2 FQGNSA. CDR3 in amino acids: CASSLAPLSSGRDTGELFF. CDR3 sequence (DNA): TGTGCCAGCAGCTTAGCCCCCCTCTCTAGCGGGAGAGACACCGGGGAGCTGTTTTTT.

This clonotype has only a few counts. Compared with germline, one end of the junction differs, possibly owing to a read error. The rearrangement joins TRBV6-2 or TRBV6-3 to TRBJ1-1; the match to TRBD1 covers 7 bases. CDR1 MNHEY and CDR2 SVGEGT come from the germline V gene. The CDR3 is made up of 15 amino acids. The CDR3 coding sequence is TGTGCCAGCAACCCAGGGGACAGACCCAACACCGAAGCTTTCTTT. Amino acid sequence: CASNPGDRPNTEAFF.

This clonotype has only a few counts. The J gene is TRBJ1-4, the V gene TRBV19; D gene ambiguous. V gave up 3 bases and J gave up 0 bases, with 8 bases separating them. This CDR3 contains 15 residues. CDR1 LNHDA and CDR2 SQIVND come from the germline V gene (reference sequence). The CDR3 sequence is CASSIQVATNEKLFF. The CDR3 DNA reads as TGTGCCAGTAGTATTCAGGTTGCAACTAATGAAAAACTGTTTTTT.

The J gene is TRBJ2-1, the V gene TRBV5-6, with D hard to call. Germline assignment: CDR1 SGHDT and CDR2 YYEEEE. CDR3 length equals 13 residues. V was pared by 4 bases and J by 4 bases, with 9 bases between. The CDR3 region is CASSQDEYNEQFF. The CDR3 DNA reads as TGTGCCAGCAGCCAGGACGAATACAATGAGCAGTTCTTC.

At least ten counts were recorded for this clonotype. CDR3 loop: CSARDRGWDYGYTF. CDR3 DNA: TGCAGTGCTCGGGACAGGGGCTGGGACTATGGCTACACCTTC. The V gene is TRBV20-1, the J gene TRBJ1-2, with TRBD1 matching 10 bases. The CDR3 runs to 14 residues. Germline-derived CDR1 and CDR2 are DFQATT and SNEGSKA (reference sequence). The V segment lost 5 bases and the J segment 3 bases; nucleotides outside the gene matches: 6.

J is TRBJ2-1 and V is TRBV7-2, with D possibly being TRBD2 (6 bases). Per germline, CDR1 SGHTA and CDR2 FQGNSA. Trimming cost V 0 bases and J 7 bases, with 13 bases left between them. This CDR3 has 15 amino acids. CDR3 sequence (DNA): TGTGCCAGCAGCTTAGCAGGGCTAGCGCGGAATGAGCAGTTCTTC. Translation: CASSLAGLARNEQFF.

This clonotype appeared many times. V usage is TRBV5-5 and J usage is TRBJ2-3, with D tentatively TRBD2 (5 bases). The CDR3 contains 15 residues. Germline V gene data show CDR1 as SGHKS and CDR2 as YYEKEE (reference sequence). V lost 5 bases and J 4 bases, leaving 17 bases between the germline ends. CDR3 residues: CASRIPGLGSDTQYF. The CDR3 DNA is TGTGCCAGCAGGATTCCTGGACTGGGATCAGATACGCAGTATTTT.

This clonotype came up a few times. The chain has TRBV20-1 and TRBJ2-7; 7 nucleotides agree with TRBD2. CDR1 DFQATT and CDR2 SNEGSKA come from the germline V gene (reference sequence). V shed 3 bases and J 2 bases; nucleotides not matched to a gene: 4. The CDR3 consists of 13 residues. The CDR3 spells CSASFTSAYEQYF. The CDR3 DNA reads TGCAGTGCTAGCTTTACTAGCGCCTACGAGCAGTACTTC.

This clonotype appeared many times. The rearrangement links TRBV12-3 or TRBV12-4 to TRBJ2-7, with D perhaps TRBD2 (6 bases). This CDR3 is 15 amino acids long. V was trimmed by 3 bases and J by 2 bases, leaving 14 bases between them. The CDR3 nucleotides read TGTGCCAGCAGTTTTCGGCGGGACCCGCCCTACGAGCAGTACTTC. It translates to CASSFRRDPPYEQYF.

This clonotype was recorded at least ten times. The chain combines TRBV5-1 with TRBJ2-7; D might be TRBD2 (6 bases). The germline CDR1 and CDR2 sequences are SGHRS and YFSETQ. Trimming cost V 3 bases and J 5 bases, with 15 bases left between them. This CDR3 contains 14 residues. The CDR3 here is CASSWRGEGDEQYF. The CDR3 DNA sequence: TGCGCCAGCAGCTGGCGGGGAGAAGGCGACGAGCAGTACTTC.